One sample yielded the 2 T cell receptor beta chains listed below, sequenced in a study of blood T cell repertoires in COVID-19. Only in-frame clones appear in the TCRdb table, and some are missing; sequencing was by immunoSEQ multiplex PCR. The top ten clones hold approximately 8.3% of a sample with roughly 500,000 clones, about nine tenths of them seen once. Sequenced sample: PBMCs or T cells enriched from blood (not recorded which). The receptors originated from a woman aged 55-69 years who had recovered from COVID-19.

The V gene is TRBV19, the J gene TRBJ1-2; a possible D gene is TRBD1 (5 bases). CDR1 is LNHDA and CDR2 is SQIVND in the germline V gene (reference sequence). Trimming left V 3 bases short and J 6 bases short, with 11 bases between. This CDR3 is 13 amino acids long. This CDR3 reads CASSMTGVHGYTF. The DNA for the CDR3 is TGTGCCAGTAGTATGACGGGGGTCCATGGCTACACCTTC.

The gene calls are TRBV15 and TRBJ2-3, with D unclear. The CDR3 contains 16 residues. Germline values: CDR1 LNHNV, CDR2 YYDKDF (reference sequence). Deletions cut 0 bases from V and 0 bases from J, with 10 bases between. DNA for the CDR3: TGTGCCACCAGCAGAGATCGGTTTTCTAGCACAGATACGCAGTATTTT. This translates into CATSRDRFSSTDTQYF. Supplemented by reference TRBV15 and TRBJ2-3, the full variable domain reads DAMVIQNPRYQVTQFGKPVTLSCSQTLNHNVMYWYQQKSSQAPKLLFHYYDKDFNNEADTPDNFQSRRPNTSFCFLDIRSPGLGDTAMYLCATSRDRFSSTDTQYFGPGTRLTVL.